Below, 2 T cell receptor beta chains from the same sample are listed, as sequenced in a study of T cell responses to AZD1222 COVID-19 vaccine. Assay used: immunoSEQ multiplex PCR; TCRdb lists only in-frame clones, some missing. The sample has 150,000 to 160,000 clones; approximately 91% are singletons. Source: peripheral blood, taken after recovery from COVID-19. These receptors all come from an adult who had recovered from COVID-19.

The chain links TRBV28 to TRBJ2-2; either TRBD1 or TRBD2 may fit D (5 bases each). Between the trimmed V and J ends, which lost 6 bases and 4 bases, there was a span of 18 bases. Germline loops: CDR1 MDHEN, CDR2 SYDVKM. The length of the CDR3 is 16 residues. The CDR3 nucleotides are TGTGCCAGCAGCCTCGGGGTAGGGGTAGTCACCGGGGAGCTGTTTTTT. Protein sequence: CASSLGVGVVTGELFF. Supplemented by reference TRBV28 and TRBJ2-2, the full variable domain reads DVKVTQSSRYLVKRTGEKVFLECVQDMDHENMFWYRQDPGLGLRLIYFSYDVKMKEKGDIPEGYSVSREKKERFSLILESASTNQTSMYLCASSLGVGVVTGELFFGEGSRLTVL.

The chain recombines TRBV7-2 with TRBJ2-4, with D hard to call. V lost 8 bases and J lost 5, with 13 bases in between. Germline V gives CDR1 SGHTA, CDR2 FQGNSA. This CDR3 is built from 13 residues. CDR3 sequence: CASATGLENIQYF. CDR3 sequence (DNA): TGTGCCAGCGCGACGGGCCTCGAAAACATTCAGTACTTC.